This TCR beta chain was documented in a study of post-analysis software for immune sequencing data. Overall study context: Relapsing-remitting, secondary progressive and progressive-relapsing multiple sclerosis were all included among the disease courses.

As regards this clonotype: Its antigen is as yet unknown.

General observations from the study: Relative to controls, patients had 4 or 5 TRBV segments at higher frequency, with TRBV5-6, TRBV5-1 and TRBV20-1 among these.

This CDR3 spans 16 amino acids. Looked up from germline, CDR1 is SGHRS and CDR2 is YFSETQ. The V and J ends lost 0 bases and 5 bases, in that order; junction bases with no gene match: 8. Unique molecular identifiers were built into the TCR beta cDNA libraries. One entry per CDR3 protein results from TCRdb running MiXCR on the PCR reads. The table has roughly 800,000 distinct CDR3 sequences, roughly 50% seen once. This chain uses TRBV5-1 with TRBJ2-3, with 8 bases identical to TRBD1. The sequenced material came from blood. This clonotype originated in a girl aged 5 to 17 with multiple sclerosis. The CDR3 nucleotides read TGCGCCAGCAGCTTGGCCGGCAGGGGGCTGGAAGATACGCAGTATTTT. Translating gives CASSLAGRGLEDTQYF.